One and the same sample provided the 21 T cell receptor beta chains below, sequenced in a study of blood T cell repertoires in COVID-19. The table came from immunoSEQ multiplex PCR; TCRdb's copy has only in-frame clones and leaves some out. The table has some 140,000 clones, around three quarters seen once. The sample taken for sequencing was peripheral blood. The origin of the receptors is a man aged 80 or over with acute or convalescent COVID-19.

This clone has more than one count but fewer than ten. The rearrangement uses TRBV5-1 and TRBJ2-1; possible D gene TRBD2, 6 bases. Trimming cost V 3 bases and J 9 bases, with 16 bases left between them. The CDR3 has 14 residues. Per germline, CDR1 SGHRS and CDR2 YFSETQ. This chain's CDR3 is CASSSTPGGREQFF. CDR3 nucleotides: TGCGCCAGCAGCTCAACTCCCGGGGGTCGTGAGCAGTTCTTC. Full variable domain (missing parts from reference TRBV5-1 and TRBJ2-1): KAGVTQTPRYLIKTRGQQVTLSCSPISGHRSVSWYQQTPGQGLQFLFEYFSETQRNKGNFPGRFSGRQFSNSRSEMNVSTLELGDSALYLCASSSTPGGREQFFGPGTRLTVL.

The CDR3 DNA sequence: TGTGCCAGCAGCTTGGGAGGGCCTACTGCCCAGCATTTT. The encoded protein is CASSLGGPTAQHF. The genes are TRBV5-6 and TRBJ1-5; no clear D. Germline CDR1 reads SGHDT; CDR2 reads YYEEEE. The CDR3 extends over 13 amino acids. V lost 0 bases, J lost 11 bases, and 12 bases lay in between.

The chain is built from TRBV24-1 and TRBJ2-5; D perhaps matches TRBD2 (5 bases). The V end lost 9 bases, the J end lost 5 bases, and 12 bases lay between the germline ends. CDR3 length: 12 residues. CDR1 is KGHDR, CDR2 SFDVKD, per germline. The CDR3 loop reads CATVGPGETQYF. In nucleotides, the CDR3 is TGTGCCACCGTCGGTCCGGGGGAGACCCAGTACTTC.

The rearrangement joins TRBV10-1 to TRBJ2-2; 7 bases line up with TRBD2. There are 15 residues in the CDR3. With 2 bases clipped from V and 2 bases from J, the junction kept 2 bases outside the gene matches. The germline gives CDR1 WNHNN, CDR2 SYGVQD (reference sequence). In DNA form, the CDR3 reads TGCGCCAGCAGTGAGGAGCGGGGAAACACCGGGGAGCTGTTTTTT. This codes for CASSEERGNTGELFF.

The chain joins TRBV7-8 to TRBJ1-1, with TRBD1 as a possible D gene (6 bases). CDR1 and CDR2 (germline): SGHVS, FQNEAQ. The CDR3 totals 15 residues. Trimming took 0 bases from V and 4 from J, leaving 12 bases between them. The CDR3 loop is CASSLATLQGTEAFF. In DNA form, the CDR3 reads TGTGCCAGCAGCTTAGCCACCCTACAGGGCACTGAAGCTTTCTTT.

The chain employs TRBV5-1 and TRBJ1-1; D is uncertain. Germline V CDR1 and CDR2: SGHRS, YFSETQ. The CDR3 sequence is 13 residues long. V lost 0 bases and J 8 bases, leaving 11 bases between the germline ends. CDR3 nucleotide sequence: TGCGCCAGCAGCTTGGGTCCGGTTTCCGAAGCTTTCTTT. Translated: CASSLGPVSEAFF.

CDR3: CASSGGTKETQYF. CDR3 bases: TGTGCCAGCAGCGGGGGGACGAAAGAGACCCAGTACTTC. This sequence joins TRBV11-3 and TRBJ2-5; D is perhaps TRBD2 (6 bases). CDR1 SGHNT and CDR2 YENEEA come from the germline V gene. V was pared by 5 bases and J by 3 bases, with 10 bases between. The CDR3 is 13 amino acids.

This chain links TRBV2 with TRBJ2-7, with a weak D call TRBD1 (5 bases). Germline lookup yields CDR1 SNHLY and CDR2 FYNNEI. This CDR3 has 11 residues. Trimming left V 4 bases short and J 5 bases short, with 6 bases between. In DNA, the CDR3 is TGTGCCAGCAGTGTCAGGGACGAGCAGTACTTC. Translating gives CASSVRDEQYF.

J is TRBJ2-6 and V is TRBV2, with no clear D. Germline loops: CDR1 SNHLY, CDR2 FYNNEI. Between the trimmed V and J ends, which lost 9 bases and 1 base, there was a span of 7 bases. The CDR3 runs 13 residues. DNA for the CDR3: TGTGCCAGTGCGCCGTCTGGGGCCAACGTCCTGACTTTC. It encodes CASAPSGANVLTF.

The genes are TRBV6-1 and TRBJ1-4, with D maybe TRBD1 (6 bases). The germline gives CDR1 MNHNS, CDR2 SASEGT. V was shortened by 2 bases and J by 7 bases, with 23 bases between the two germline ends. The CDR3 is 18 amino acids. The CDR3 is CASSELSTGLVGSEKLFF. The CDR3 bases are TGTGCCAGCAGTGAACTGTCTACAGGGTTAGTGGGTTCTGAAAAACTGTTTTTT.

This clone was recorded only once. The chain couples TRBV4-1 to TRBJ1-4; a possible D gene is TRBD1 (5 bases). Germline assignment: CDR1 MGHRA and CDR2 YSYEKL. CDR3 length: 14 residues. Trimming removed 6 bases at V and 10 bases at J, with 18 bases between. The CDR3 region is CASSRGNPEGKLFF. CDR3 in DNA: TGCGCCAGCAGTCGGGGGAACCCCGAAGGAAAACTGTTTTTT.

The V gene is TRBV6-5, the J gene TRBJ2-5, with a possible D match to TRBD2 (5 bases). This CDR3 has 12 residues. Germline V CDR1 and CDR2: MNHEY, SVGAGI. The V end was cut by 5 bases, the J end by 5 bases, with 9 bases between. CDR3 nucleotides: TGTGCCAGCAGTCGGGGTGTGGAGACCCAGTACTTC. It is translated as CASSRGVETQYF.

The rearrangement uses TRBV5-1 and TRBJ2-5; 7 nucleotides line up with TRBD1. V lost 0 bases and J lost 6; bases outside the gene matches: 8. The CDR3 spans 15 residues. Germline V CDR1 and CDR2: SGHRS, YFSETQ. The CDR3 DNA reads TGCGCCAGCAGCTTGGGGGGAGACAGGGCACAGACCCAGTACTTC. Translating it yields CASSLGGDRAQTQYF. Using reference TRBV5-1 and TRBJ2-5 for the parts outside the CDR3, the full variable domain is KAGVTQTPRYLIKTRGQQVTLSCSPISGHRSVSWYQQTPGQGLQFLFEYFSETQRNKGNFPGRFSGRQFSNSRSEMNVSTLELGDSALYLCASSLGGDRAQTQYFGPGTRLLVL.

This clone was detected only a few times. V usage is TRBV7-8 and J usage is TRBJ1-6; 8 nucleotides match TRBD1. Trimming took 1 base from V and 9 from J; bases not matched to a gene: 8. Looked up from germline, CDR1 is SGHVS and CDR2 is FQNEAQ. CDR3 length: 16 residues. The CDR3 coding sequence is TGTGCCAGCAGCTTAGTGGACAGGGAAGACGGTTCACCCCTCCACTTT. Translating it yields CASSLVDREDGSPLHF.

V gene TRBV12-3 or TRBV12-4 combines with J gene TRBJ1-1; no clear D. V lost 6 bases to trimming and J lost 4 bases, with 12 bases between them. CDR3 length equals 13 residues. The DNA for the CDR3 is TGTGCCAGCAGCGTGATCGGCGGCACTGAAGCTTTCTTT. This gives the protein CASSVIGGTEAFF.

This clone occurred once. The CDR3 DNA follows: TGTGCCAGCAATACCGGGACAGGAGATTATGGCTACACCTTC. Its translation: CASNTGTGDYGYTF. The chain employs TRBV2 and TRBJ1-2; 8 bases match TRBD1. Looked up from germline, CDR1 is SNHLY and CDR2 is FYNNEI. The CDR3 has 14 amino acids. The trim removed 7 bases at V and 5 bases at J, leaving 9 bases unmatched.

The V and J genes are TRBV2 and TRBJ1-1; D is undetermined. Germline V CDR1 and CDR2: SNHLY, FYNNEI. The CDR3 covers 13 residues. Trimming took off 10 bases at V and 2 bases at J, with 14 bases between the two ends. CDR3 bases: TGTGCCACCTCTCGCGAGGGTAACACTGAAGCTTTCTTT. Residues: CATSREGNTEAFF.

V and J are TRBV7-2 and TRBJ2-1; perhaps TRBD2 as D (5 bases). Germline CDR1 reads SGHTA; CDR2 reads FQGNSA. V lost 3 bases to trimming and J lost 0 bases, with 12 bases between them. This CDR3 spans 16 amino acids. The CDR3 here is CASSLSSTSSYNEQFF. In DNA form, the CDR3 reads TGTGCCAGCAGCTTGTCTAGCACGAGCTCCTACAATGAGCAGTTCTTC.

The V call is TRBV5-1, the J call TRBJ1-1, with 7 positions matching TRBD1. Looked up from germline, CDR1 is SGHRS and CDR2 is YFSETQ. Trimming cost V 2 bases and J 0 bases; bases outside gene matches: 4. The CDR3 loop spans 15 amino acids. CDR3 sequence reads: CASSFGTDLNTEAFF. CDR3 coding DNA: TGCGCCAGCAGCTTCGGGACAGACTTGAACACTGAAGCTTTCTTT. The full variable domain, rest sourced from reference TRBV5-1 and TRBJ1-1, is KAGVTQTPRYLIKTRGQQVTLSCSPISGHRSVSWYQQTPGQGLQFLFEYFSETQRNKGNFPGRFSGRQFSNSRSEMNVSTLELGDSALYLCASSFGTDLNTEAFFGQGTRLTVV.

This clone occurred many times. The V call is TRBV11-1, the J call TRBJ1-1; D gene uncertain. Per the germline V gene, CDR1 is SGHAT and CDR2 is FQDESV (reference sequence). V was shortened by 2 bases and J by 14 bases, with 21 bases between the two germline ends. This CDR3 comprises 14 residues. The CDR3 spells CASSLSSRGGNSFF. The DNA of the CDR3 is TGTGCCAGCAGCTTATCATCCCGGGGAGGGAATTCCTTCTTT.

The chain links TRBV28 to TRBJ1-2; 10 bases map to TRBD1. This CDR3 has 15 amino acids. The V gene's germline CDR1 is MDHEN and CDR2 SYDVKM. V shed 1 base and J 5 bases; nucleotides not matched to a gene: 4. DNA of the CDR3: TGTGCCAGCAGTTTATCGGACAGGGGGATATATGGCTACACCTTC. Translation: CASSLSDRGIYGYTF.